The sequence of this T cell receptor beta chain was determined in a study of OX40 agonist ivuxolimab in advanced cancers. Study overall: Prior anti-PD-1, anti-PD-L1 or anti-CTLA-4 therapy was allowed; around 40% had some. In three patients, partial responses were observed, one with hepatocellular carcinoma and two with cutaneous melanoma.

CDR3 length: 13 residues. The V gene's germline CDR1 is SQVTM and CDR2 ANQGSEA. The V end lost 7 bases, the J end lost 0 bases, and 9 bases lay between the germline ends. Concerning this clone itself: Antigen specificity is unknown.

Measured with immunoSEQ multiplex PCR; TCRdb has only the in-frame clones, and not every one. The sample includes over 10,000 clones, about four fifths of them seen just once. The study, taken as a whole, reports: Clones of CD4+ and CD8+ blood T cells grew by week 6 at doses of 0.1 to 3.0 mg/kg. Averaging showed that CD8+ T cells had more expanded clones than CD4+ did.

This rearrangement joins TRBV29-1 to TRBJ2-2, with D possibly TRBD2 on 5 matching bases. The material was CD4+ or CD8+ T cells sorted from blood, obtained in a trial of the OX40 agonist ivuxolimab. The sequence derives from an adult with an advanced solid tumor such as melanoma, head and neck, liver or kidney cancer. CDR3 region: CSAYGANTGELFF. CDR3 nucleotides: TGCAGCGCCTACGGGGCGAACACCGGGGAGCTGTTTTTT.